These T cell receptor beta chains were read from a single sample in a study of T cell responses to AZD1222 COVID-19 vaccine. TCRdb's table, derived via immunoSEQ multiplex PCR, lists solely in-frame clones and lacks some. The data contain roughly 170,000 clones, about nine tenths of them singletons. The sequenced sample was peripheral blood, obtained on day 0 of AZD1222 vaccination. Every receptor here comes from an adult in good health. Each CDR3 is given with its conserved first and last residue. D genes are given only for firm matches. Clone size is not always given. Where it is, it says once, few, many or a class for expanded clones.

v_call	clone_size	d_call	j_call	cdr3_aa	cdr3_nt
TRBV19	NA	TRBD1	TRBJ1-5	CASTPGQQNQPQHF	TGTGCCAGTACCCCGGGACAGCAAAATCAGCCCCAGCATTTT
TRBV7-8	NA	TRBD1	TRBJ2-7	CASSLNRGLYEQYF	TGTGCCAGCAGCTTAAACAGGGGGCTCTACGAGCAGTACTTC
TRBV9	NA	NA	TRBJ2-7	CASSVGSPYEQYF	TGTGCCAGCAGCGTAGGTTCCCCCTACGAGCAGTACTTC
TRBV13	NA	NA	TRBJ2-7	CASSLRGGGHEQYF	TGTGCCAGCAGCTTGCGTGGGGGCGGCCACGAGCAGTACTTC
TRBV5-1	NA	NA	TRBJ2-7	CASSLRREPYEQYF	TGCGCCAGCAGCCTCCGTAGGGAACCCTACGAGCAGTACTTC
TRBV6-2/TRBV6-3	NA	NA	TRBJ1-4	CASSPGSRSEKLFF	TGTGCCAGCAGTCCGGGCAGCCGCTCTGAAAAACTGTTTTTT
TRBV10-3	NA	NA	TRBJ2-5	CAISWDSQETQYF	TGTGCCATCAGTTGGGACTCGCAAGAGACCCAGTACTTC
TRBV7-2	NA	TRBD2	TRBJ2-1	CASNYLAGGWNEQFF	TGTGCCAGCAACTATCTAGCGGGGGGTTGGAATGAGCAGTTCTTC
TRBV2	NA	TRBD2	TRBJ2-7	CASSEGVAGAPQYF	TGTGCCAGCAGTGAAGGAGTAGCGGGGGCCCCCCAGTACTTC
TRBV11-1	NA	NA	TRBJ1-6	CASSPAGRTYNSPLHF	TGTGCCAGCAGCCCCGCCGGACGTACCTATAATTCACCCCTCCACTTT
TRBV19	NA	TRBD1	TRBJ1-6	CASSSQGTGSPLHF	TGTGCCAGTAGTTCCCAAGGGACAGGGTCACCCCTCCACTTT
TRBV23-1	NA	NA	TRBJ1-6	CASSQSLGSSYNSPLHF	TGCGCCAGCAGTCAATCGTTAGGGAGCTCCTATAATTCACCCCTCCACTTT
TRBV9	NA	TRBD1	TRBJ2-7	CASSPRTGLHEQYF	TGTGCCAGCAGCCCCCGGACAGGGCTACACGAGCAGTACTTC
TRBV12-3/TRBV12-4	NA	TRBD2	TRBJ2-1	CASSYQTSEQFF	TGTGCCAGCAGTTACCAGACTAGCGAGCAGTTCTTC
TRBV7-2	NA	TRBD1	TRBJ1-5	CASSLDRGNQPQHF	TGTGCCAGCAGTTTGGACAGGGGGAATCAGCCCCAGCATTTT
TRBV1	NA	NA	TRBJ1-5	CTSSQTGGGGPQHF	TGCACCAGCAGCCAGACCGGTGGGGGAGGGCCCCAGCATTTT
TRBV19	NA	NA	TRBJ1-6	CASSPGRNSPLHF	TGTGCCAGTAGTCCAGGGAGGAATTCACCCCTCCACTTT
TRBV4-3	NA	TRBD2	TRBJ2-2	CASSHDILAGTANTGELFF	TGCGCCAGCAGCCACGACATTCTAGCGGGGACCGCGAACACCGGGGAGCTGTTTTTT
TRBV4-3	NA	NA	TRBJ2-1	CASSHRGTNNEQFF	TGCGCCAGCAGCCACAGGGGTACCAACAATGAGCAGTTCTTC
TRBV6-6	NA	NA	TRBJ2-7	CASSYGGRYEQYF	TGTGCCAGCAGTTACGGAGGCAGATACGAGCAGTACTTC
TRBV10-1	NA	NA	TRBJ1-1	CASTRQVGETEAFF	TGCGCCAGCACCAGACAGGTAGGGGAGACTGAAGCTTTCTTT
TRBV27	once	NA	TRBJ1-2	CASSPGGGRGGYTF	TGTGCCAGCAGCCCCGGTGGGGGGCGGGGTGGCTACACCTTC
TRBV20-1	NA	NA	TRBJ2-7	CSASYGTLAEQYF	TGCAGTGCTAGTTACGGCACGCTGGCCGAGCAGTACTTC
TRBV5-1	NA	NA	TRBJ1-4	CASSFSQRGNEKLFF	TGCGCCAGCAGCTTCTCACAGAGAGGGAATGAAAAACTGTTTTTT
TRBV6-5	NA	NA	TRBJ1-1	CASSYSGTGTEAFF	TGTGCCAGCAGTTACTCAGGGACCGGAACTGAAGCTTTCTTT
TRBV7-2	NA	NA	TRBJ1-1	CASSLDSYTEAFF	TGTGCCAGCAGCTTGGACAGTTACACTGAAGCTTTCTTT
TRBV12-2	NA	NA	TRBJ1-1	CASRLVATPRGGTEAFF	TGTGCAAGTCGCTTAGTTGCCACCCCCCGCGGTGGTACTGAAGCTTTCTTT